One and the same sample provided the 20 T cell receptor beta chains below, sequenced in a study of early T cells in non-severe SARS-CoV-2 infection. TCRdb recomputed calls from the 5' RACE reads with MiXCR, one row per CDR3 protein. This table has fewer than 35,000 distinct CDR3 sequences, about 5% appearing once. The sample consisted of whole blood. The receptors here all came from an adult who was a healthcare worker with PCR-confirmed SARS-CoV-2 infection or an uninfected control (not recorded which).

This clonotype was recorded at least ten times. The CDR3 region has the DNA TGTGCCAGCAGCCAAGCCGTAGGACAGGATGCGAATGGCTACACCTTC. It encodes CASSQAVGQDANGYTF. The chain links TRBV3-1 to TRBJ1-2, with TRBD1 matching 7 bases. Losses at the gene ends were 1 base for V and 6 bases for J; bases not matched to a gene: 11. CDR1 and CDR2 (germline): LGHDT, YNNKEL (reference sequence). This CDR3 has 16 residues.

This clonotype was seen at least ten times. The chain joins TRBV7-9 to TRBJ2-1; possible D gene TRBD2, 5 bases. Germline V gene sequence: CDR1 SEHNR, CDR2 FQNEAQ (reference sequence). This CDR3 has 16 residues. The V and J ends lost 5 bases and 0 bases respectively, with 14 bases between them. The CDR3 DNA reads TGTGCCAGCAGCCGCAGAAGGGAGAGCTCCTACAATGAGCAGTTCTTC. Translation gives CASSRRRESSYNEQFF.

The chain combines TRBV15 with TRBJ2-6; no firm D call. Germline V gene lookup returns CDR1 LNHNV and CDR2 YYDKDF (reference sequence). Trimming shortened V by 0 bases and J by 2 bases, and 8 bases separated the two germline ends. The CDR3 sequence is 16 residues long. This CDR3 is CATSREGSTGANVLTF. The DNA for the CDR3 is TGTGCCACCAGCAGAGAGGGTTCAACTGGGGCCAACGTCCTGACTTTC.

The chain uses TRBV7-2 and TRBJ2-5, with a tentative D call TRBD1 (5 bases). CDR1 is SGHTA, CDR2 FQGNSA, per germline. There are 14 residues in the CDR3. Trimming left V 3 bases short and J 4 bases short, with 12 bases between. The CDR3 DNA is TGTGCCAGCAGCTTTCAGGGCCCGTTAGAGACCCAGTACTTC. Its protein is CASSFQGPLETQYF.

This rearrangement joins TRBV7-2 to TRBJ1-1; D might be TRBD1 (5 bases). The germline V gene encodes CDR1 SGHTA and CDR2 FQGNSA. The V end was cut by 3 bases, the J end by 4 bases, with 6 bases between. The CDR3 is made up of 12 amino acids. The DNA for the CDR3 is TGTGCCAGCAGCTTCACAGGCACTGAAGCTTTCTTT. This sequence encodes CASSFTGTEAFF.

This clonotype was seen repeatedly, ten times or more. The V call is TRBV7-2, the J call TRBJ1-2, with TRBD1 identical over 11 bases. CDR3 length: 17 residues. Germline assignment: CDR1 SGHTA and CDR2 FQGNSA. Trimming took 4 bases from V and 6 from J; bases not matched to a gene: 13. The CDR3 DNA reads as TGTGCCAGCAGCTACCGGGACAGGGGGACTAGTTTCAATGGCTACACCTTC. Translation: CASSYRDRGTSFNGYTF. Using reference TRBV7-2 and TRBJ1-2 for the parts outside the CDR3, the full variable domain is GAGVSQSPSNKVTEKGKDVELRCDPISGHTALYWYRQSLGQGLEFLIYFQGNSAPDKSGLPSDRFSAERTGGSVSTLTIQRTQQEDSAVYLCASSYRDRGTSFNGYTFGSGTRLTVV.

V and J are TRBV28 and TRBJ2-7; D could derive from TRBD1 or TRBD2 (5 bases each). V gave up 2 bases and J gave up 3 bases, with 5 bases separating them. The germline gives CDR1 MDHEN, CDR2 SYDVKM. The CDR3 spans 12 residues. The DNA for the CDR3 is TGTGCCAGCAGTTTAGGGGGCTACGAGCAGTACTTC. Its protein product is CASSLGGYEQYF.

The genes are TRBV19 and TRBJ1-2; TRBD1 agrees at 11 bases. V lost 6 bases, J lost 4 bases, and 10 bases stayed unmatched. Germline-derived CDR1 and CDR2 are LNHDA and SQIVND (reference sequence). The CDR3 extends over 16 amino acids. The CDR3 protein is CASSRTGGPSRYGYTF. The CDR3 DNA reads TGTGCCAGTAGCCGGACAGGGGGCCCTTCTCGCTATGGCTACACCTTC.

The sample holds many counts of this clonotype. The gene calls are TRBV10-3 and TRBJ1-1; tentative D call: TRBD1 (6 bases). The CDR3 is 14 amino acids. Trimming removed 6 bases from V and 5 bases from J, with 16 bases in between. Looked up from germline, CDR1 is ENHRY and CDR2 is SYGVKD. CDR3 nucleotide sequence: TGTGCCATCAGCACAGGGCCGGTAGGGACTGAAGCTTTCTTT. Translation: CAISTGPVGTEAFF.

Comment on this clonotype: A single base separates this from a much larger clone, so it may be a read error. The CDR3 carries no conserved terminal phenylalanine or tryptophan, so it likely arises from a read error. The V call is TRBV7-9, the J call TRBJ2-3, with TRBD1 matching over 9 bases. Germline trimming cut 4 bases from V and 2 bases from J; bases unmatched to any gene: 4. The germline gives CDR1 SEHNR, CDR2 FQNEAQ (reference sequence). The CDR3 is made up of 15 amino acids. The CDR3 bases are TGTGCCAGCAGCTGGGACAGGGTGAACACAGATACGCAGTATTCT. Protein: CASSWDRVNTDTQYS.

This clonotype was counted ten times or more. The V and J genes are TRBV5-1 and TRBJ1-2; unclear D gene. With 6 bases removed from V and 7 bases from J, the gap between germline ends came to 4 bases. The CDR3 is 9 amino acids. Germline values: CDR1 SGHRS, CDR2 YFSETQ. The CDR3 nucleotides are TGCGCCAGCAATTCTGGCTACACCTTC. Amino acids: CASNSGYTF. The entire variable domain, with the rest obtained from reference TRBV5-1 and TRBJ1-2, is as follows: KAGVTQTPRYLIKTRGQQVTLSCSPISGHRSVSWYQQTPGQGLQFLFEYFSETQRNKGNFPGRFSGRQFSNSRSEMNVSTLELGDSALYLCASNSGYTFGSGTRLTVV.

In this sample, this clonotype turned up many times. The chain employs TRBV20-1 and TRBJ2-1, with D possibly being TRBD1 or TRBD2 (5 bases each). V was clipped by 6 bases and J by 4 bases, with 19 bases between them. CDR1 is DFQATT and CDR2 is SNEGSKA in the germline V gene (reference sequence). The length of the CDR3 is 15 residues. The CDR3 DNA is TGCAGTGCCAATCCCCCGGGGCGACGATACAATGAGCAGTTCTTC. This encodes CSANPPGRRYNEQFF.

This clonotype was observed a few times. The genes are TRBV7-2 and TRBJ2-7; 14 bases are shared with TRBD2. The V gene's germline CDR1 is SGHTA and CDR2 FQGNSA. The CDR3 is 18 residues long. With 5 bases clipped from V and 0 bases from J, the junction kept 9 bases outside the gene matches. The CDR3 is CASSPGTSGGLSSYEQYF. In DNA, the CDR3 is TGTGCCAGCAGCCCTGGGACTAGCGGGGGACTCAGCTCCTACGAGCAGTACTTC.

This clonotype has just a few counts. The chain joins TRBV29-1 to TRBJ2-5; 13 bases line up with TRBD2. J gave up 2 bases and V 2 bases, and 8 bases lay outside the gene matches. The CDR3 loop spans 17 amino acids. Germline assignment: CDR1 SQVTM and CDR2 ANQGSEA. CDR3 sequence: CSVEIFGTSGEQETQYF. The CDR3 nucleotides read TGCAGCGTTGAAATCTTCGGGACTAGCGGGGAACAAGAGACCCAGTACTTC.

This clonotype was counted many times. V and J are TRBV7-8 and TRBJ2-6; D uncertain. The CDR3 has 16 amino acids. The V end was cut by 1 base, the J end by 0 bases, with 7 bases between. The germline gives CDR1 SGHVS, CDR2 FQNEAQ. CDR3 loop: CASSLVLSSGANVLTF. CDR3 in DNA: TGTGCCAGCAGCTTAGTCTTGAGCTCTGGGGCCAACGTCCTGACTTTC.

V usage is TRBV3-1 and J usage is TRBJ2-1; TRBD1 or TRBD2 may be the D gene (5 bases each). This CDR3 is built from 16 residues. The germline V gene has CDR1 LGHDT and CDR2 YNNKEL (reference sequence). The V and J ends lost 5 bases and 6 bases respectively, with 20 bases between them. The CDR3 loop reads CASSDRAEVGVNEQFF. CDR3 nucleotides: TGTGCCAGCAGCGACCGGGCCGAAGTGGGGGTCAATGAGCAGTTCTTC.

The table lists this clonotype with a few counts. Since the CDR3 does not end with the conserved phenylalanine or tryptophan, this likely comes from a read error. The chain uses TRBV20-1 and TRBJ2-7; TRBD2 matches 11 bases. The CDR3 contains 13 residues. The germline V gene encodes CDR1 DFQATT and CDR2 SNEGSKA (reference sequence). Trimming removed 5 bases from V and 5 bases from J; junction bases left unmatched: 5. The CDR3 loop reads CSAPTSGGHEQYS. The CDR3 nucleotides read TGCAGTGCTCCAACTAGCGGGGGCCACGAGCAGTACTCC.

In its sample, this clonotype was seen many times. This chain uses TRBV12-3 or TRBV12-4 with TRBJ2-2, with TRBD2 matching over 8 bases. V shed 6 bases and J 6 bases; nucleotides not matched to a gene: 6. The CDR3 runs to 14 residues. The CDR3 DNA reads as TGTGCCAGCAGCTTACCCGGGGGGGCCGGGGAGCTGTTTTTT. This translates into CASSLPGGAGELFF.

This clonotype was detected a few times. The chain employs TRBV12-3 or TRBV12-4 and TRBJ2-7; D assignment may be TRBD1 or TRBD2 (6 bases each). The CDR3 totals 14 residues. Trimming shortened V by 7 bases and J by 2 bases, and 15 bases separated the two germline ends. Written as DNA, the CDR3 is TGTGCCAGCAACTTGGGGGGCACGACCTACGAGCAGTACTTC. It yields the protein CASNLGGTTYEQYF.

The V call is TRBV6-5, the J call TRBJ1-4, with D uncertain. V was cut by 5 bases and J by 11 bases, with 12 bases left in between. The germline V gene encodes CDR1 MNHEY and CDR2 SVGAGI. The CDR3 extends over 12 amino acids. The DNA for the CDR3 is TGTGCCAGCAGTCAGCCGCCCGGGAAACTGTTTTTT. Protein sequence: CASSQPPGKLFF.